The clone carrying this TCR beta chain has more than one count but fewer than ten. V gave up 3 bases and J gave up 7 bases; unmatched junction bases: 4. This CDR3 has 13 amino acids. Germline V gene sequence: CDR1 SQVTM, CDR2 ANQGSEA. The data are from a study of CD8+ T cells in alopecia areata. Across the whole study: A regimen of oral tofacitinib, 5 to 10 mg twice daily, was given to treated patients. Tofacitinib therapy lasting 6 to 18 months was followed by 6 months off drug.

RNA, once extracted, was reverse transcribed into cDNA for use as the sequencing template. The method was immunoSEQ multiplex PCR; TCRdb's version includes in-frame clones alone and lacks a portion of them. The data contain about 69,000 clones, roughly three fifths of them seen just once; the ten biggest clones take up roughly 18%. The investigators collected lesional scalp punch biopsies and peripheral blood from alopecia areata patients. The receptor was derived from a human donor with alopecia areata. The rearrangement uses TRBV29-1 and TRBJ2-1, with 9 bases lining up with TRBD2. Source: CD8+ T cells sorted from blood, taken at week 0. CDR3 residues: CSVEGLAVNEQFF. The CDR3 DNA reads TGCAGCGTTGAGGGACTAGCTGTGAATGAGCAGTTCTTC.